The clone carrying this T cell receptor (beta chain) was recorded once. These data belong to a study of blood T cell repertoires in COVID-19. Clones were read by immunoSEQ multiplex PCR, and TCRdb kept only the in-frame ones, dropping some. The sample lists over 100,000 clones, approximately 90% occurring once. The sequenced sample was peripheral blood. The receptor was derived from a man aged 50-60 years with acute or convalescent COVID-19.

In DNA form, the CDR3 reads TGTGCCATCAGTGGAGGGGGACAGGGGGCTCGGGGCTACACCTTC. Its translation: CAISGGGQGARGYTF. V gene TRBV10-3 combines with J gene TRBJ1-2; 12 nucleotides agree with TRBD1. Trimming removed 4 bases from V and 8 bases from J; junction bases left unmatched: 8. CDR1 and CDR2 from the germline V gene are ENHRY and SYGVKD. The CDR3 runs to 15 residues.